This T cell receptor (beta chain) is drawn from a study of cytomegalovirus exposure and HLA in healthy donors. About this clone: Its antigen is still unknown.

A multiplex PCR was run with 60 Vbeta primers and 13 Jbeta primers. Some clones are missing from TCRdb's copy, which holds only in-frame ones; the method was immunoSEQ multiplex PCR. The sample shows about 150,000 clones, almost 85% of them seen only once. CDR3 length: 15 amino acids. Germline assignment: CDR1 SGHNT and CDR2 YYREEE (reference sequence). V was clipped by 5 bases and J by 1 base; unmatched bases: 6. Overall study findings and caveats: Overall, about 160 TCR beta chains were annotated as cytomegalovirus-associated.

Sequenced sample: PBMCs. This receptor was identified in a girl aged 10-17 years in good health and CMV-seropositive. The chain employs TRBV5-4 and TRBJ2-7; 10 nucleotides match TRBD1. DNA for the CDR3: TGTGCCAGCAGAGTAGACAGGGGGCGGTCCTACGAGCAGTACTTC. The encoded protein is CASRVDRGRSYEQYF.